The 20 T cell receptor beta chains reported below all come from one sample, sequenced in a study of identical twins. TCRdb reanalysed the 5' RACE reads using MiXCR and keeps one entry per CDR3 protein. The table includes 500,000 to 650,000 distinct CDR3 sequences, around 7.4% detected once. The same data also went into a second study, on yellow fever vaccine responses in identical twins.

Material: PBMCs. The receptors were sampled from a woman aged 18 to 35 in good health.

This clonotype was observed at least ten times. This sequence joins TRBV20-1 and TRBJ1-4; 10 bases line up with TRBD1. After removal of 5 bases from V and 6 bases from J, the junction contained 6 bases not matched to a gene. CDR3 length: 14 residues. The germline V gene has CDR1 DFQATT and CDR2 SNEGSKA (reference sequence). CDR3 protein: CSAGRQGADEKLFF. The CDR3 coding sequence is TGCAGTGCTGGTAGACAGGGGGCGGATGAAAAACTGTTTTTT.

This clonotype was picked up a small number of times. The rearrangement uses TRBV20-1 and TRBJ2-1, with D perhaps matching TRBD2 (5 bases). Germline CDR1 reads DFQATT; CDR2 reads SNEGSKA (reference sequence). CDR3 size: 13 residues. The CDR3 protein is CSARTGMYNEQFF. The CDR3, as DNA: TGCAGCGCCCGGACTGGAATGTACAATGAGCAGTTCTTC.

The chain combines TRBV20-1 with TRBJ2-5; 11 nucleotides agree with TRBD2. Germline CDR1 is DFQATT and CDR2 is SNEGSKA (reference sequence). This CDR3 is built from 13 residues. Germline trimming cut 6 bases from V and 9 bases from J; bases unmatched to any gene: 9. The CDR3 reads CSAQPGLAVSQYF. DNA for the CDR3: TGCAGTGCCCAGCCGGGACTAGCGGTGTCCCAGTACTTC.

This clonotype was found a few times. The J gene is TRBJ1-1, the V gene TRBV5-1; D gene uncertain. CDR1 is SGHRS and CDR2 is YFSETQ in the germline V gene. The V and J ends lost 0 bases and 5 bases respectively, with 14 bases between them. The CDR3 has 15 amino acids. For the CDR3, the DNA is TGCGCCAGCAGCTTGGTTATCCCCTCGTGGACTGAAGCTTTCTTT. Its protein product is CASSLVIPSWTEAFF.

This clonotype was observed a handful of times. This chain joins TRBV20-1 and TRBJ1-2; D possibly corresponds to TRBD1 (6 bases). This CDR3 has 14 amino acids. Germline V lookup: CDR1 DFQATT, CDR2 SNEGSKA (reference sequence). Trimming took 2 bases from V and 4 from J, leaving 14 bases between them. CDR3 sequence (DNA): TGCAGTGCTAGAACCGGACAGCATTTCTATGGCTACACCTTC. This encodes CSARTGQHFYGYTF.

This clonotype was counted only a few times. This chain uses TRBV20-1 with TRBJ1-4; D not resolved. This CDR3 has 11 residues. V was clipped by 0 bases and J by 9 bases, with 5 bases between them. The V gene's germline CDR1 is DFQATT and CDR2 SNEGSKA (reference sequence). CDR3 bases: TGCAGTGCTAGAGATTTGAAAAAACTGTTTTTT. It translates to CSARDLKKLFF.

This clonotype was counted a few times. The genes are TRBV15 and TRBJ2-7; tentatively, D is TRBD1 or TRBD2 (5 bases each). Per germline, CDR1 LNHNV and CDR2 YYDKDF (reference sequence). V lost 3 bases and J 1 base, leaving 16 bases between the germline ends. This CDR3 is built from 16 residues. This chain's CDR3 is CATSRYTWDQSYEQYF. CDR3 coding DNA: TGTGCCACCAGCAGGTATACTTGGGACCAATCCTACGAGCAGTACTTC.

V and J are TRBV7-6 and TRBJ2-5; no clear D. Germline lookup yields CDR1 SGHVS and CDR2 FNYEAQ. This CDR3 is built from 15 residues. Trimming shortened V by 2 bases and J by 2 bases, and 12 bases separated the two germline ends. The chain's CDR3 is CASSLISLTQETQYF. CDR3 nucleotides: TGTGCCAGCAGCTTAATTAGCCTCACACAAGAGACCCAGTACTTC.

This clonotype was counted only a few times. The rearrangement joins TRBV11-2 to TRBJ2-7; 9 bases are a match to TRBD1. This CDR3 region has 15 residues. Germline V gene sequence: CDR1 SGHAT, CDR2 FQNNGV. V trimming: 5 bases; J trimming: 5 bases; junction bases outside the gene matches: 10. The CDR3 reads CASSRLGDRAHEQYF. The CDR3 DNA reads as TGTGCCAGCAGCCGCCTTGGGGACAGGGCCCACGAGCAGTACTTC.

This chain links TRBV5-1 with TRBJ2-7, with D possibly being TRBD2 (5 bases). V was clipped by 3 bases and J by 4 bases, with 20 bases between them. Germline-derived CDR1 and CDR2 are SGHRS and YFSETQ. The CDR3 has 16 amino acids. The CDR3 sequence is CASSSTLETSRYEQYF. CDR3 bases: TGCGCCAGCAGCTCCACACTAGAAACCTCCCGGTACGAGCAGTACTTC.

This clonotype has more than one count but fewer than ten. This chain joins TRBV6-5 and TRBJ2-2, with 8 bases identical to TRBD1. Per germline, CDR1 MNHEY and CDR2 SVGAGI. The V and J ends lost 3 bases and 4 bases, in that order; junction bases with no gene match: 7. The CDR3 is 16 residues long. CDR3 protein: CASSYRQGASTGELFF. The CDR3 DNA follows: TGTGCCAGCAGTTATCGGCAGGGGGCTAGCACCGGGGAGCTGTTTTTT.

The table lists this clonotype with a few counts. The chain employs TRBV29-1 and TRBJ2-3; unclear D gene. The CDR3 loop spans 11 amino acids. The V end lost 5 bases, the J end lost 3 bases, and 6 bases lay between the germline ends. Germline V gene sequence: CDR1 SQVTM, CDR2 ANQGSEA. CDR3 loop: CSVYATDTQYF. CDR3 nucleotides: TGCAGCGTTTATGCGACAGATACGCAGTATTTT.

The chain employs TRBV14 and TRBJ1-1, with D perhaps matching TRBD1 (5 bases). Per germline, CDR1 SGHDN and CDR2 FVKESK. Trimming took 3 bases from V and 3 from J, leaving 11 bases between them. The CDR3 contains 14 residues. The CDR3 here is CASSHRGVDTEAFF. In DNA form, the CDR3 reads TGTGCCAGCAGCCATCGGGGGGTGGACACTGAAGCTTTCTTT.

In its sample, this clonotype was seen a few times. The chain combines TRBV5-5 with TRBJ2-3, with 9 nucleotides matching TRBD2. The CDR3 runs 18 residues. V was pared by 1 base and J by 1 base, with 10 bases of the junction left unmatched. From germline, CDR1 is SGHKS and CDR2 YYEKEE (reference sequence). The CDR3 bases are TGTGCCAGCAGCTTGTACAGCGGGGGGCCTTCCGGCACAGATACGCAGTATTTT. Translating it yields CASSLYSGGPSGTDTQYF.

This clonotype has just a few counts. The gene calls are TRBV7-9 and TRBJ2-1; 8 nucleotides match TRBD2. Germline lookup yields CDR1 SEHNR and CDR2 FQNEAQ (reference sequence). The CDR3 consists of 13 residues. V trimming: 5 bases; J trimming: 6 bases; junction bases outside the gene matches: 3. The CDR3 sequence is CASSRSGSNEQFF. The DNA of the CDR3 is TGTGCCAGCAGCCGGAGCGGGAGCAATGAGCAGTTCTTC.

Regarding this clonotype: This may stem from a read error, because a much larger clone lies one nucleotide away. The rearrangement links TRBV7-9 to TRBJ1-2; D ambiguous. V was trimmed by 2 bases and J by 9 bases, leaving 10 bases between them. This CDR3 has 12 amino acids. From germline, CDR1 is SEHNR and CDR2 FQNEAQ (reference sequence). CDR3 DNA: TGTGCCAGCAGCTTAAAACAGTCCCGCTACACCTTC. It is translated as CASSLKQSRYTF.

This rearrangement joins TRBV20-1 to TRBJ2-2, with a possible D match to TRBD2 (5 bases). CDR3 length: 15 residues. The V end lost 6 bases, the J end lost 4 bases, and 18 bases lay between the germline ends. Germline V gene sequence: CDR1 DFQATT, CDR2 SNEGSKA (reference sequence). DNA of the CDR3: TGCAGTGCCGCCTTACCGGGAATTGCCACCGGGGAGCTGTTTTTT. As protein: CSAALPGIATGELFF.

This clonotype turned up a few times. The genes are TRBV7-6 and TRBJ2-1, with D possibly TRBD2 on 6 matching bases. V lost 0 bases and J lost 10, with 10 bases in between. CDR1 is SGHVS and CDR2 is FNYEAQ in the germline V gene. The CDR3 totals 13 residues. The CDR3 bases are TGTGCCAGCAGCTTAGCGCGGGGATGGGAGCAGTTCTTC. Protein: CASSLARGWEQFF. Combining the CDR3 with reference TRBV7-6 and TRBJ2-1 gives the whole variable domain GAGVSQSPRYKVTKRGQDVALRCDPISGHVSLYWYRQALGQGPEFLTYFNYEAQQDKSGLPNDRFSAERPEGSISTLTIQRTEQRDSAMYRCASSLARGWEQFFGPGTRLTVL.

The chain has TRBV24-1 and TRBJ1-2; a weak D match, TRBD1 (6 bases). CDR3 length: 14 amino acids. V lost 2 bases and J lost 2, with 8 bases in between. Germline CDR1 reads KGHDR; CDR2 reads SFDVKD. The CDR3: CATSDSDSNYGYTF. The CDR3 nucleotides are TGTGCCACCAGTGATTCGGACAGCAACTATGGCTACACCTTC.

This clonotype was counted between two and nine times. The chain combines TRBV27 with TRBJ2-7; 10 bases line up with TRBD2. The CDR3 totals 15 residues. V lost 3 bases and J lost 3; bases outside the gene matches: 5. CDR1 and CDR2 from the germline V gene are MNHEY and SMNVEV (reference sequence). The CDR3 sequence: CASSFVASGSYEQYF. CDR3 bases: TGTGCCAGCAGTTTTGTGGCTAGCGGGAGCTACGAGCAGTACTTC.